These 11 T cell receptor beta chains share one sample of origin, sequenced in a study of T-cell reconstitution after alpha-beta-depleted transplantation in children. During its preparation, the TCRbeta library received unique molecular identifiers. TCRdb fed the PCR reads into MiXCR, producing one record per CDR3 protein. The sample has hundreds of thousands of distinct CDR3 sequences, less than 15% seen once. The sequencing used PBMCs, collected before TCRalphabeta/CD19-depleted stem cell transplant. The receptors derive from a girl aged 2-9 years with congenital amegakaryocytic thrombocytopenia, due to receive a stem cell transplant.

CDR3 bases: TGCAGTGTGAGTGTGGGGCTGGCCAAAAACATTCAGTACTTC. Translated: CSVSVGLAKNIQYF. The chain links TRBV20-1 to TRBJ2-4; a weak D match, TRBD1 (5 bases). The CDR3 is made up of 14 amino acids. V was cut by 7 bases and J by 1 base, with 14 bases left in between. CDR1 is DFQATT, CDR2 SNEGSKA, per germline (reference sequence).

This clonotype was detected only a few times. Here the CDR3 reads CASSLAPRDRGGEQFF. CDR3 coding DNA: TGCGCCAGCAGCTTGGCCCCCCGGGACAGGGGGGGTGAGCAGTTCTTC. V and J are TRBV5-1 and TRBJ2-1; 11 bases agree with TRBD1. CDR1 is SGHRS, CDR2 YFSETQ, per germline. CDR3 length equals 16 residues. J lost 9 bases, V lost 0 bases, and 8 bases had no gene match.

This clonotype was seen many times. The rearrangement uses TRBV20-1 and TRBJ2-2; the match to TRBD2 covers 7 bases. Germline trimming cut 3 bases from V and 6 bases from J; bases unmatched to any gene: 7. In germline, CDR1 is DFQATT, CDR2 SNEGSKA (reference sequence). The CDR3 runs to 14 residues. DNA for the CDR3: TGCAGTGCTAGTCCCGGTGCGGGAGCCGGGGAGCTGTTTTTT. Its protein product is CSASPGAGAGELFF.

This clonotype was seen repeatedly, ten times or more. The chain recombines TRBV6-2 or TRBV6-3 with TRBJ2-3; D call uncertain. Trimming took 8 bases from V and 5 from J, leaving 5 bases between them. The germline V gene encodes CDR1 MNHEY and CDR2 SVGEGT. The CDR3 is 10 residues long. The CDR3 sequence: CASGRDTQYF. Here the CDR3 DNA reads TGTGCCAGCGGCAGAGATACGCAGTATTTT.

This clonotype has just a few counts. V gene TRBV11-2 combines with J gene TRBJ2-1; TRBD2 agrees at 13 bases. Trimming removed 11 bases from V and 7 bases from J; junction bases left unmatched: 11. Germline V gene data show CDR1 as SGHAT and CDR2 as FQNNGV. CDR3 length equals 15 residues. In DNA form, the CDR3 reads TGTGCCGGATTCCCACTAGCGGGAGGGGGTAATGAGCAGTTCTTC. Translating it yields CAGFPLAGGGNEQFF.

J is TRBJ2-7 and V is TRBV20-1; D not resolved. The length of the CDR3 is 13 residues. The V and J ends lost 7 bases and 2 bases respectively, with 15 bases between them. Germline loops: CDR1 DFQATT, CDR2 SNEGSKA (reference sequence). The CDR3 coding sequence is TGCAGTGTCTCAGTCCCGAAGACCTACGAGCAGTACTTC. This gives the protein CSVSVPKTYEQYF.

This clonotype was observed at least ten times. This chain links TRBV20-1 with TRBJ1-5; a possible D gene is TRBD1 (6 bases). The CDR3 has 16 residues. Looked up from germline, CDR1 is DFQATT and CDR2 is SNEGSKA (reference sequence). V shed 0 bases and J shed 5 bases, with 17 bases lying between them. The CDR3 spells CSARDASEGEYQPQHF. The CDR3 DNA follows: TGCAGTGCTAGAGACGCCTCGGAGGGGGAATATCAGCCCCAGCATTTT.

This clonotype was seen at least ten times. This chain uses TRBV12-3 or TRBV12-4 with TRBJ1-1; the D is unclear. The CDR3 covers 13 residues. The V and J ends lost 4 bases and 0 bases respectively, with 6 bases between them. CDR3 loop: CASSSLLNTEAFF. DNA of the CDR3: TGTGCCAGCAGTTCCCTGTTGAACACTGAAGCTTTCTTT.

This clonotype was counted many times. The chain carries TRBV7-8 and TRBJ2-1; D is possibly TRBD2 (7 bases). Looked up from germline, CDR1 is SGHVS and CDR2 is FQNEAQ. The CDR3 sequence is 17 residues long. Trimming pared 3 bases from V and 4 bases from J, leaving 19 bases between. Written as DNA, the CDR3 is TGTGCCAGCAGCTTGGGGGCTAGCGGAAGATCGTACAATGAGCAGTTCTTC. Translated, it gives CASSLGASGRSYNEQFF.

This clonotype was picked up many times. This chain connects TRBV12-3 or TRBV12-4 to TRBJ2-1; 8 nucleotides line up with TRBD2. Germline trimming cut 3 bases from V and 6 bases from J; bases unmatched to any gene: 4. The CDR3 extends over 14 amino acids. The CDR3 here is CASSFGREVNEQFF. In DNA form, the CDR3 reads TGTGCCAGCAGTTTTGGGCGGGAGGTCAATGAGCAGTTCTTC.

A word on this clonotype: The junction shows a germline mismatch at one end, possibly a read error. The V call is TRBV19, the J call TRBJ1-1; D not resolved. The germline CDR1 and CDR2 sequences are LNHDA and SQIVND (reference sequence). This CDR3 is 16 amino acids long. The DNA of the CDR3 is TGTGCCAGCGCCCCCCTACGGACGGCGATTAACACTGAAGCTTCCTTT. It encodes CASAPLRTAINTEASF.